This T cell receptor beta chain came from a study of T cell changes during pregnancy in multiple sclerosis. Assay: immunoSEQ multiplex PCR; the TCRdb copy retains only in-frame clones and omits some. The repertoire consists of approximately 43,000 clones, with 80% to 95% occurring once and the leading ten covering around 3.9%. The source was CD8+ T cells from peripheral blood mononuclear cells, collected after pregnancy. This clonotype was sampled from a female donor with multiple sclerosis, enrolled in a pregnancy study.

CDR3 DNA sequence: TGTGCCAGCAGAAGTAGCGGGGGCGACACCGGGGAGCTGTTTTTT. Amino acids: CASRSSGGDTGELFF. The J gene is TRBJ2-2, the V gene TRBV4-2; 9 nucleotides align to TRBD2. The CDR3 spans 15 residues. V shed 6 bases and J 3 bases; nucleotides not matched to a gene: 5. Germline assignment: CDR1 LGHNA and CDR2 YNFKEQ.